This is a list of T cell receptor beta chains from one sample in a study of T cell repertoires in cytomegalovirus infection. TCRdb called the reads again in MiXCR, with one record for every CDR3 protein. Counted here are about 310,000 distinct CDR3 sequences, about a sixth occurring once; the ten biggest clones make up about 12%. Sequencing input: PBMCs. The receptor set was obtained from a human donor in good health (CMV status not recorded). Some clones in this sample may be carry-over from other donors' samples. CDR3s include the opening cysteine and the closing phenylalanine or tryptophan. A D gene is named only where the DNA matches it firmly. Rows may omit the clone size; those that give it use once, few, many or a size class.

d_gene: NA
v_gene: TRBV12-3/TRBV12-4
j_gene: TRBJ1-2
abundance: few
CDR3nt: TGTGCCAGCAGTTTATTCCGATATGGCTACACCTTC
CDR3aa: CASSLFRYGYTF

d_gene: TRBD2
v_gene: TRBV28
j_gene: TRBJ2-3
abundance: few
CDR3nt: TGTGCCAGCAGTTCAGTAGCGGGAACGACAGATACGCAGTATTTT
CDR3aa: CASSSVAGTTDTQYF

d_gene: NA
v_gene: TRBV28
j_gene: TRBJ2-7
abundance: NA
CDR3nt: TGTGCCAGCAGTACTGACAGGACGCTGTACTTC
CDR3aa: CASSTDRTLYF

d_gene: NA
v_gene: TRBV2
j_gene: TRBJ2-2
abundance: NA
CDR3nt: TGTGCCAGCAGTGGAGACCTTTTTGGCGGGGAGCTGTTTTTT
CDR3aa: CASSGDLFGGELFF

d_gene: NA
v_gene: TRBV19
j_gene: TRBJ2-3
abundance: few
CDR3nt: TGTGCCAGTAGTATAGAGACCTACACAGATCTACGCTCTACGCAGTATTTT
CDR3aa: CASSIETYTDLRSTQYF

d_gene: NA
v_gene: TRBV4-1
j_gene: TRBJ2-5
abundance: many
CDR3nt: TGCGCCAGCAGCCAAGTATCGGGTCTGGAAGGGGAGACCCAGTACTTC
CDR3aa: CASSQVSGLEGETQYF

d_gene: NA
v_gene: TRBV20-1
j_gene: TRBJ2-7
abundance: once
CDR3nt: TGCAGTGCTAGAGATCAAGATGGGACTACAGGGGCCTGGGAGCAGTACTTC
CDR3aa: CSARDQDGTTGAWEQYF

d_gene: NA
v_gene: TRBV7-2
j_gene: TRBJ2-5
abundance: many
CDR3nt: TGTGCCAGCAGCGCGGTTCGGGAGACCCAGTACTTC
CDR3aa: CASSAVRETQYF

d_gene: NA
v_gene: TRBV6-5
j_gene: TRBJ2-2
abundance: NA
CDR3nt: TGTGCCAGCAGTTACGGAGGGGAAACCGGGGAGCTGTTTTTT
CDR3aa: CASSYGGETGELFF

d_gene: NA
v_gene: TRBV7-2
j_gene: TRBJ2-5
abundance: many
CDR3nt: TGTGCCGGAACGGACGAAGAGACCCAGTACTTC
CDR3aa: CAGTDEETQYF

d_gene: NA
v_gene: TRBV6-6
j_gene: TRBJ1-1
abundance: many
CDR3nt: TGTGCCAGCAGTTACCCCCCAAACACTGAAGCTTTCTTT
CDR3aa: CASSYPPNTEAFF

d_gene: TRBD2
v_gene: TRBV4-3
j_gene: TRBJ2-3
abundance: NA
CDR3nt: TGCGCCAGCAGCCAAGAAGGTGGCGGGGGGGTTACGCAGTATTTT
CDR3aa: CASSQEGGGGVTQYF

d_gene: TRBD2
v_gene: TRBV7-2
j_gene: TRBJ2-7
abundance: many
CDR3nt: TGTGCCAGCAGCTCAAGCACACTAGCGGGGGGACCCTACGAGCAGTACTTC
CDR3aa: CASSSSTLAGGPYEQYF

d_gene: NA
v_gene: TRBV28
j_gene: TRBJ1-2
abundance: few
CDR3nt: TGTGCCAGTGGGGGGGGACCGGTAAACTATGGCTACACCTTC
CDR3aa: CASGGGPVNYGYTF

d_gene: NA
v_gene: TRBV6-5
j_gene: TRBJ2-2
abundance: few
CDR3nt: TGTGCCAGCCGCTTAGGAGGGGCCGTCACCGGGGAGCTGTTTTTT
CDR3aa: CASRLGGAVTGELFF

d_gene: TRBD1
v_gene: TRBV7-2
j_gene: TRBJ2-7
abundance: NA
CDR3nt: TGTGCCAGCAGCTTAGCCAGGGGGATGAGCGAGCAGTACTTC
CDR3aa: CASSLARGMSEQYF

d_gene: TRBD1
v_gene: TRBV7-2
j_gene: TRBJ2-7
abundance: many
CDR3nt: TGTGCCAGCAGCAGACAGGGTTCGACCTACGAGCAGTACTTC
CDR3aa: CASSRQGSTYEQYF

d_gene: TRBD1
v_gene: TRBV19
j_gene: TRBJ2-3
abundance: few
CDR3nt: TGTGCCAGTAGTCCAAGCGGACAGGGCACAGATACGCAGTATTTT
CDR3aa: CASSPSGQGTDTQYF

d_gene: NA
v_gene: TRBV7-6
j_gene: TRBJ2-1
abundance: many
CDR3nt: TGTGCCAGCAGCTCCTCCGGGACTGACCACGGTGAGCAGTTCTTC
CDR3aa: CASSSSGTDHGEQFF

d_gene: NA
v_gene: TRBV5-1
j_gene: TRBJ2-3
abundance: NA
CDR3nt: TGCGCCAGCAGCTTGAGCGGCACACGCACAGATACGCAGTATTTT
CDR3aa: CASSLSGTRTDTQYF

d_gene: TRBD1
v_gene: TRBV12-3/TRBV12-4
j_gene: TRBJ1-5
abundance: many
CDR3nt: TGTGCCAGCAGTTTACAGGGGGCCAATCAGCCCCAGCATTTT
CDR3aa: CASSLQGANQPQHF

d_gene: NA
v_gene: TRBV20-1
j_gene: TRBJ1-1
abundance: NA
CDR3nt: TGCAGTGCGGGGGGGGCGGGTACTGAAGCTTTCTTT
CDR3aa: CSAGGAGTEAFF

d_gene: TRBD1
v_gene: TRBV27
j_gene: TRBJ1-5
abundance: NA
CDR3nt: TGTGCCAGCAGTATACGACAGGGACTTCAGCCCCAGCATTTT
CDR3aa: CASSIRQGLQPQHF

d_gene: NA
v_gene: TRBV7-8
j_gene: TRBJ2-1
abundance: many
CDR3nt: TGTGCCAGCAGCTCGGTTCAGGGCAATGAGCAGTTCTTC
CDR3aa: CASSSVQGNEQFF

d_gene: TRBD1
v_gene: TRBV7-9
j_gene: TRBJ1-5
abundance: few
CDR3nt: TGTGCCAGCAGCTTAGGGTACAGGGGGGATCAGCCCCAGCATTTT
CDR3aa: CASSLGYRGDQPQHF

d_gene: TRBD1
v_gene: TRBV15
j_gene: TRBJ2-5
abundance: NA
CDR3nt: TGTGCCACCAGCAGAGATTTGGGGACAGGGGCCGAAGAGACCCAGTACTTC
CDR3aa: CATSRDLGTGAEETQYF

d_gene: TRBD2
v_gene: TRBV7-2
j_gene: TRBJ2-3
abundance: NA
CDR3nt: TGTGCCAGCAGCTTGGGGACTAGCGGGGGGTGGGATACGCAGTATTTT
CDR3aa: CASSLGTSGGWDTQYF

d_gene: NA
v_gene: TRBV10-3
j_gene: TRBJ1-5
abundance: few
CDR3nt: TGTGCCATCAGCGAACAGGGACAGCCCCAGCATTTT
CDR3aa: CAISEQGQPQHF

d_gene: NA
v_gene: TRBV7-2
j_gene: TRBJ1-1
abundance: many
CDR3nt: TGTGCCAGCAGCTTCCTCCACGGTGGCGCTGAAGCTTTCTTT
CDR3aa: CASSFLHGGAEAFF

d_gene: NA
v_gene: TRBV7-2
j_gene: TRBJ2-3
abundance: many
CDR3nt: TGTGCCAGCAGCTTAGATGGTTTAAGGACAGATACGCAGTATTTT
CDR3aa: CASSLDGLRTDTQYF

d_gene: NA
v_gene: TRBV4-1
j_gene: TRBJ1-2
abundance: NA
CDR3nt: TGCGCCAGCAGCCAAAACCAGGGGCTTGGCTACACCTTC
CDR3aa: CASSQNQGLGYTF

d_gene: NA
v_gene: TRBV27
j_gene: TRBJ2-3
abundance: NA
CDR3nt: TGTGCCAGCAGTCCCGGACTACTCACAGATACGCAGTATTTT
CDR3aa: CASSPGLLTDTQYF